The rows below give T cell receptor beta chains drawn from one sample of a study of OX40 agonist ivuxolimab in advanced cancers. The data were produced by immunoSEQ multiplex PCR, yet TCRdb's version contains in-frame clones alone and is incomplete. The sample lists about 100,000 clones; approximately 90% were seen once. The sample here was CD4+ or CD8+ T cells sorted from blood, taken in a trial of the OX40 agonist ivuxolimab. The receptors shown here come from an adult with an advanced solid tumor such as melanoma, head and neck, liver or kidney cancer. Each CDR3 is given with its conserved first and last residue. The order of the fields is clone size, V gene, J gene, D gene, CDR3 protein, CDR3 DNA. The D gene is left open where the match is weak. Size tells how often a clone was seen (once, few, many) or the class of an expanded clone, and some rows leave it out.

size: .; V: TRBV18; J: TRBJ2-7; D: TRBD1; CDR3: CASSPLGQGSYEQYF; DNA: TGTGCCAGCTCACCCCTGGGACAGGGATCCTACGAGCAGTACTTC
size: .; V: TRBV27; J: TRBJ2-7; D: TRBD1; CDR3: CASRRTGTYEQYF; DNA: TGTGCCAGCAGGAGGACAGGTACCTACGAGCAGTACTTC
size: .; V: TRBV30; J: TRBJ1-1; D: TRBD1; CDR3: CASSKGADEAFF; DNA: TGTGCCTCCTCAAAGGGGGCCGATGAAGCTTTCTTT
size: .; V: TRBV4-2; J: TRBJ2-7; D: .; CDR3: CASSQGGSSYEQYF; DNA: TGTGCCAGCAGCCAAGGCGGCTCCTCCTACGAGCAGTACTTC
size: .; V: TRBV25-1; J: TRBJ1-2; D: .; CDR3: CASSVAGVNYGYTF; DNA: TGTGCCAGCAGTGTTGCCGGGGTCAACTATGGCTACACCTTC
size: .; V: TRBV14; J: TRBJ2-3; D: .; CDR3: CASSQPPDTQYF; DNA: TGTGCCAGCAGCCAGCCTCCGGATACGCAGTATTTT
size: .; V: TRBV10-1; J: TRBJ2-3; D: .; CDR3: CASSEFQGTTQYF; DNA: TGCGCCAGCAGTGAATTCCAGGGTACTACGCAGTATTTT
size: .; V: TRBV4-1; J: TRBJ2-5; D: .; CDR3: CASSQPGRQETQYF; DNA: TGCGCCAGCAGCCAACCGGGACGCCAAGAGACCCAGTACTTC
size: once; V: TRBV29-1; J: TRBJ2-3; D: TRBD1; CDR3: CSAVYGRKGQGATDTQYF; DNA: TGCAGCGCCGTTTACGGGAGGAAGGGACAGGGGGCGACAGATACGCAGTATTTT
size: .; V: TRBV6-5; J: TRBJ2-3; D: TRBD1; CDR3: CASSYSRQGANTQYF; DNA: TGTGCCAGCAGTTACTCGCGACAGGGGGCGAATACGCAGTATTTT
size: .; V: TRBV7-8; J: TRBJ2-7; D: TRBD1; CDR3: CASSLEGTGYYEQYF; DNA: TGTGCCAGCAGCCTAGAGGGGACAGGGTACTACGAGCAGTACTTC
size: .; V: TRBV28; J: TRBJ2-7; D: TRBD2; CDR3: CASSDGTRVSYEQYF; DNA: TGTGCCAGCAGTGATGGGACTAGAGTCTCCTACGAGCAGTACTTC
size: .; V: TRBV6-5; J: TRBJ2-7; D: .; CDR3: CASLQAGEQYF; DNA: TGTGCCAGCCTACAGGCGGGCGAGCAGTACTTC
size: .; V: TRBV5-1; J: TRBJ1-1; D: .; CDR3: CASSFKEGSEAFF; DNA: TGCGCCAGCAGCTTCAAGGAGGGAAGTGAAGCTTTCTTT
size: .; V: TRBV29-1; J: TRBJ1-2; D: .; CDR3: CSVTPDGDYGYTF; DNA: TGCAGCGTTACGCCCGACGGCGACTATGGCTACACCTTC
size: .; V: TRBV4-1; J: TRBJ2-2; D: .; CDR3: CASSHRRGTGTGELFF; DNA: TGCGCCAGCAGCCACCGCCGAGGGACGGGCACCGGGGAGCTGTTTTTT
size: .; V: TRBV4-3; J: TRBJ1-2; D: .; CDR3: CASSQDFGGRGVYGYTF; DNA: TGCGCCAGCAGCCAAGATTTCGGGGGCAGGGGCGTCTATGGCTACACCTTC
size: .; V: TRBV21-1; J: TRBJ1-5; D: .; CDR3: CASSKVGTKGGNQPQHF; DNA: TGTGCCAGCAGCAAAGTCGGGACAAAGGGGGGCAATCAGCCCCAGCATTTT
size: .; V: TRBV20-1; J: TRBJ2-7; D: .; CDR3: CSAFSYEQYF; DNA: TGCAGTGCGTTCTCCTACGAGCAGTACTTC
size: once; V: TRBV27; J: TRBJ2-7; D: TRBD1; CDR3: CASSLFRPGQGYEQYF; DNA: TGTGCCAGCAGTTTATTCCGCCCGGGACAGGGGTACGAGCAGTACTTC
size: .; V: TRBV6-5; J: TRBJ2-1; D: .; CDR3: CASSYSRTVEFF; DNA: TGTGCCAGCAGTTACTCGAGGACAGTGGAGTTCTTC
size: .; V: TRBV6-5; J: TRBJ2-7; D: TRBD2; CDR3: CASGLAGGSGEQYF; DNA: TGTGCCAGCGGCCTAGCGGGAGGGTCCGGCGAGCAGTACTTC